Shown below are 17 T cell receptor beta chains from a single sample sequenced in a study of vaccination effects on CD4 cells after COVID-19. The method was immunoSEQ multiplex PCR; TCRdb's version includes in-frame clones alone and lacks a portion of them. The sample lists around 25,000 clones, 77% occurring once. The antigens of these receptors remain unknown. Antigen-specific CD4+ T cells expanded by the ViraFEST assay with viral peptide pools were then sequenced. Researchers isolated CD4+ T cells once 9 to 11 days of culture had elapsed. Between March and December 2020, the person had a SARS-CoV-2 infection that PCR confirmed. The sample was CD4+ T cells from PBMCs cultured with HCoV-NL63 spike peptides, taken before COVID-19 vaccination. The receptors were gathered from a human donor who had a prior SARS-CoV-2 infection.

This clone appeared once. Here the CDR3 DNA reads TGTGCCACTACCGGGAGGGCGGATGGCACCGGGGAGCTGTTTTTT. Translation gives CATTGRADGTGELFF. This chain links TRBV18 with TRBJ2-2; 8 positions agree with TRBD2. Germline V gene lookup returns CDR1 KGHSH and CDR2 LQKENI. The trim removed 10 bases at V and 4 bases at J, leaving 11 bases unmatched. CDR3 length equals 15 residues.

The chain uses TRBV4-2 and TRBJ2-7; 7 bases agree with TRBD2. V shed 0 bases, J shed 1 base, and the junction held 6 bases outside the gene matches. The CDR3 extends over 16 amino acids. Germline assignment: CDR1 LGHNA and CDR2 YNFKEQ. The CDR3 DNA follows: TGTGCCAGCAGCCAAGATTGGGGGGGATTGTCCTACGAGCAGTACTTC. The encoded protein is CASSQDWGGLSYEQYF.

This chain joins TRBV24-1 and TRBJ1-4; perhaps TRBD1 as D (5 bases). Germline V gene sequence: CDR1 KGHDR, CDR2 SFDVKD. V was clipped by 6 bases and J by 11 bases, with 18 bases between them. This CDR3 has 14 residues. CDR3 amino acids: CATSIKTGATKLFF. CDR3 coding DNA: TGTGCCACCAGTATTAAAACCGGGGCTACGAAACTGTTTTTT.

The CDR3 region is CASSPGMGGTTEAFF. The DNA of the CDR3 is TGTGCCAGCAGCCCAGGGATGGGGGGTACCACTGAAGCTTTCTTT. This chain links TRBV7-3 with TRBJ1-1; tentatively, D is TRBD1 (5 bases). The germline CDR1 and CDR2 sequences are SGHTA and FQGTGA. The V gene lost 5 bases and the J gene lost 4 bases, with 17 bases spanning the gap. This CDR3 has 15 amino acids.

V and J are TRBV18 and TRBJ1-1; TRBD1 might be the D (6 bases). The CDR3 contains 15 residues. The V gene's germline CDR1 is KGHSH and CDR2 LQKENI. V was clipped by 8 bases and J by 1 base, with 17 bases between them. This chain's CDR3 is CASQLGSGANTEAFF. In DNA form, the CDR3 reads TGTGCCAGCCAGCTGGGGTCGGGGGCGAACACTGAAGCTTTCTTT.

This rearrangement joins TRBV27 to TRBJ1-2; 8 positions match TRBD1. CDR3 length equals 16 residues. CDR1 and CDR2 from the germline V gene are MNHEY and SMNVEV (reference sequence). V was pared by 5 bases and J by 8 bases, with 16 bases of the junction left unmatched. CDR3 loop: CASSPRSHQGARGYTF. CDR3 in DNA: TGTGCCAGCAGTCCACGGTCCCATCAGGGGGCTAGGGGCTACACCTTC.

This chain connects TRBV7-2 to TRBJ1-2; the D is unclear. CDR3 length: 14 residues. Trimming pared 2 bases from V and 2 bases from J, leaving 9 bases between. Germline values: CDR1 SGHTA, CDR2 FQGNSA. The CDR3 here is CASSLIGRNYGYTF. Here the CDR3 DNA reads TGTGCCAGCAGCTTAATCGGCAGGAACTATGGCTACACCTTC.

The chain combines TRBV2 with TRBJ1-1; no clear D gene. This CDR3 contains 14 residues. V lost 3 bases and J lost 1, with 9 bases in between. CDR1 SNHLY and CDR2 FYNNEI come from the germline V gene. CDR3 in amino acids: CASSDLGTNTEAFF. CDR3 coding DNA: TGTGCCAGCAGTGACTTGGGCACGAACACTGAAGCTTTCTTT.

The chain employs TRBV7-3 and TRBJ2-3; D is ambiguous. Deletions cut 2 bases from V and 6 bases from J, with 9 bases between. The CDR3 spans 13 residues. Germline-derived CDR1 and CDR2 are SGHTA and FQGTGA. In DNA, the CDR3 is TGTGCCAGCAGCTTATCCATTGAGGATACGCAGTATTTT. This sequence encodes CASSLSIEDTQYF.

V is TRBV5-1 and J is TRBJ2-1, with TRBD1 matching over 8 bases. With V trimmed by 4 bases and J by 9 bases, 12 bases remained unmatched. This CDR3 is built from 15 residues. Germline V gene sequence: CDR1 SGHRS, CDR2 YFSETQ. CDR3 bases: TGCGCCAGCAGCGTTACCGCGGGAACAGGGGGTGAGCAGTTCTTC. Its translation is CASSVTAGTGGEQFF.

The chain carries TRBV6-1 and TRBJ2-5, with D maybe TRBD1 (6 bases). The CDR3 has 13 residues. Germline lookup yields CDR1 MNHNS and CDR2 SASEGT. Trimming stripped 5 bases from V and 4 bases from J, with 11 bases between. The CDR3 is CASSPGVGETQYF. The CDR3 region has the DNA TGTGCCAGCAGTCCAGGGGTTGGAGAGACCCAGTACTTC.

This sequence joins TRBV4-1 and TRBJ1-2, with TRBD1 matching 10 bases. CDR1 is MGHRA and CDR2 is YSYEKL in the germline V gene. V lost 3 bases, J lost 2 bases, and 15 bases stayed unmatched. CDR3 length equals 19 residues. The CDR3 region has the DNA TGCGCCAGCAGCCACGTAGTGCGGGACAGGGGAAGAGCGAACTATGGCTACACCTTC. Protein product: CASSHVVRDRGRANYGYTF.

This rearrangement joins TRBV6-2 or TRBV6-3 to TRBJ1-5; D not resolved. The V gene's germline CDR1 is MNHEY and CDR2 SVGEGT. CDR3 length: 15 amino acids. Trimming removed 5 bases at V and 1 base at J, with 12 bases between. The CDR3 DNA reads TGTGCCAGCAGTAGACCTCCGGGCAGCAATCAGCCCCAGCATTTT. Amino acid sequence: CASSRPPGSNQPQHF.

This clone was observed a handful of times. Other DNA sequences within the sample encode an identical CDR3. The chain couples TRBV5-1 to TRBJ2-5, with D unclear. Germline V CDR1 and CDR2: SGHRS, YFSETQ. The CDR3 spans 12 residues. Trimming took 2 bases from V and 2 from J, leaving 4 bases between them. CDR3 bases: TGCGCCAGCAGCTTTCCGCAAGAGACCCAGTACTTC. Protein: CASSFPQETQYF.

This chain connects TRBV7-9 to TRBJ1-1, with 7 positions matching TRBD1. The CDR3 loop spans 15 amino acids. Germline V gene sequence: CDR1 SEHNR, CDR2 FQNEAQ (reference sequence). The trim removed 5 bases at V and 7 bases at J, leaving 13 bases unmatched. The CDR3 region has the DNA TGTGCCAGCAGCGAACAGGGGCGGTCTCTTTATGAAGCTTTCTTT. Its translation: CASSEQGRSLYEAFF.

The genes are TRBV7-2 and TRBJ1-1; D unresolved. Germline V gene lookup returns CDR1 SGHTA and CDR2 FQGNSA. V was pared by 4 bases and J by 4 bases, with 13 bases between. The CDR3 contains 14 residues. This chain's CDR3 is CASSSGPGFTEAFF. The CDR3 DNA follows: TGTGCCAGCAGCTCCGGCCCGGGGTTCACTGAAGCTTTCTTT.

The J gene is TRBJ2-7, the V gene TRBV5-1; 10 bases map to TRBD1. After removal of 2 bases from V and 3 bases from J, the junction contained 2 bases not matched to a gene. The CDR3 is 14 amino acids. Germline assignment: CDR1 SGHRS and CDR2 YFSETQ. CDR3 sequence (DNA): TGCGCCAGCAGCTTCCGGGACAGGGGCTACGAGCAGTACTTC. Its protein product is CASSFRDRGYEQYF.